The 8 T cell receptor beta chains listed next were all sequenced from one sample in a study of blood T cell repertoires in COVID-19. TCRdb's copy holds only in-frame clones and misses some; the assay was immunoSEQ multiplex PCR. The repertoire holds around 30,000 clones, with roughly nine tenths as singletons. Sequenced material: peripheral blood. The receptors stem from a man between 70 and 80 years old with active COVID-19.

The CDR3 here is CATRAGEPTGELFF. CDR3 sequence (DNA): TGTGCCACCAGAGCGGGAGAGCCCACCGGGGAGCTGTTTTTT. The rearrangement uses TRBV24-1 and TRBJ2-2; 8 bases align to TRBD2. Germline V CDR1 and CDR2: KGHDR, SFDVKD. V lost 7 bases to trimming and J lost 4 bases; unmatched junction nucleotides: 4. This CDR3 contains 14 residues.

The V call is TRBV4-3, the J call TRBJ2-1; a possible D gene is TRBD1 (6 bases). The CDR3 is 16 amino acids. CDR1 and CDR2 from the germline V gene are LGHNA and YSLEER. Trimming shortened V by 0 bases and J by 4 bases, and 13 bases separated the two germline ends. The CDR3 DNA reads as TGCGCCAGCAGCCAAGATGTCAGGGGATCATACAATGAGCAGTTCTTC. This sequence encodes CASSQDVRGSYNEQFF.

This clone was counted once. The chain recombines TRBV5-8 with TRBJ1-2, with D possibly TRBD1 on 6 matching bases. The CDR3 length is 13 residues. The germline V gene has CDR1 SGHTS and CDR2 YDEGEE. Trimming left V 4 bases short and J 8 bases short, with 15 bases between. In nucleotides, the CDR3 is TGTGCCAGCAGCCGGGGTCCAGGGGTAGGCTACACCTTC. Translation: CASSRGPGVGYTF.

V and J are TRBV7-8 and TRBJ1-2, with 8 positions matching TRBD1. J was trimmed by 7 bases and V by 2 bases; bases with no gene match: 12. This CDR3 spans 16 amino acids. Germline V gene data show CDR1 as SGHVS and CDR2 as FQNEAQ. The CDR3 reads CASSLYQGARSGGYTF. The CDR3, as DNA: TGTGCCAGCAGCTTATATCAGGGGGCACGCTCGGGTGGCTACACCTTC.

The rearrangement links TRBV2 to TRBJ2-3; 11 nucleotides agree with TRBD2. V lost 7 bases and J lost 1; bases outside the gene matches: 16. Germline CDR1 is SNHLY and CDR2 is FYNNEI. This CDR3 is 19 amino acids long. The CDR3 sequence is CASIRGVLAGEGGTDTQYF. In DNA, the CDR3 is TGTGCCAGCATCCGGGGGGTACTAGCGGGAGAGGGAGGCACAGATACGCAGTATTTT.

The gene calls are TRBV7-9 and TRBJ2-1, with TRBD1 matching over 7 bases. The CDR3 length is 13 residues. Trimming removed 2 bases from V and 6 bases from J; junction bases left unmatched: 1. Germline V gene data show CDR1 as SEHNR and CDR2 as FQNEAQ (reference sequence). This chain's CDR3 is CASSLNRGNEQFF. CDR3 nucleotides: TGTGCCAGCAGCTTAAACAGGGGCAATGAGCAGTTCTTC.

This clone was detected only once. CDR3 bases: TGTGCCAGCAGCGTCGACCAAGAGACCCAGTACTTC. Its protein is CASSVDQETQYF. The chain employs TRBV9 and TRBJ2-5, with D unresolved. Trimming took 2 bases from V and 0 from J, leaving 2 bases between them. Germline-derived CDR1 and CDR2 are SGDLS and YYNGEE. The CDR3 consists of 12 residues.

The CDR3 DNA is TGTGCCAGCAGCCTTACCCATCTAGGGAGCCACGAGCAGTACTTC. This codes for CASSLTHLGSHEQYF. The chain employs TRBV7-2 and TRBJ2-7; D is possibly TRBD2 (5 bases). The germline V gene has CDR1 SGHTA and CDR2 FQGNSA. Trimming pared 5 bases from V and 5 bases from J, leaving 19 bases between. The CDR3 consists of 15 residues.